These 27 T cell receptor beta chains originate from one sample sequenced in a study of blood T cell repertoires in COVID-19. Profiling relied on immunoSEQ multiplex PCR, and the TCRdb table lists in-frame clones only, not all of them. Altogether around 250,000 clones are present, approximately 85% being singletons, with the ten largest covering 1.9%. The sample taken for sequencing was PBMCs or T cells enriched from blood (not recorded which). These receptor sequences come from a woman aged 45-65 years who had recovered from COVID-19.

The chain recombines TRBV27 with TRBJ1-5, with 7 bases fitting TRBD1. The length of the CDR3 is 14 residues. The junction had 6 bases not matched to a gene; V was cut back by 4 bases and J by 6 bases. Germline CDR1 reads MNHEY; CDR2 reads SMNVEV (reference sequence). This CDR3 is CASSSQGKGQPQHF. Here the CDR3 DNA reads TGTGCCAGCAGTTCACAGGGGAAGGGTCAGCCCCAGCATTTT.

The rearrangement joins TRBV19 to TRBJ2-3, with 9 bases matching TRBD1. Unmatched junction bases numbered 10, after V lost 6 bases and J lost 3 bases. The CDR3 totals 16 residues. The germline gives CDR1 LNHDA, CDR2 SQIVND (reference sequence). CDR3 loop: CASRNPQGAGTDTQYF. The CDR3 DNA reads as TGTGCCAGTAGGAATCCACAGGGGGCAGGAACAGATACGCAGTATTTT. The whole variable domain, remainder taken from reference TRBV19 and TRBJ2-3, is DGGITQSPKYLFRKEGQNVTLSCEQNLNHDAMYWYRQDPGQGLRLIYYSQIVNDFQKGDIAEGYSVSREKKESFPLTVTSAQKNPTAFYLCASRNPQGAGTDTQYFGPGTRLTVL.

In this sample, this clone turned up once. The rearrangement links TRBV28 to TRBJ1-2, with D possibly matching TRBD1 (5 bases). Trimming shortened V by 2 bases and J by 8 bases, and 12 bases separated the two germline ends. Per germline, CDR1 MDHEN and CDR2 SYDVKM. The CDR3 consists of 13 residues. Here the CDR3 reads CASSLQGYGGYTF. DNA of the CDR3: TGTGCCAGCAGTTTACAGGGTTACGGGGGCTACACCTTC.

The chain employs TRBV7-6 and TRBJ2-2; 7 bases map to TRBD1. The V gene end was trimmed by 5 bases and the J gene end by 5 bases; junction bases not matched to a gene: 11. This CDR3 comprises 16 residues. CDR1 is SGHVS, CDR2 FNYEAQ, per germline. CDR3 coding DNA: TGTGCCAGCAGCCCCCGCCAGGGGGTAAATACCGGGGAGCTGTTTTTT. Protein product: CASSPRQGVNTGELFF.

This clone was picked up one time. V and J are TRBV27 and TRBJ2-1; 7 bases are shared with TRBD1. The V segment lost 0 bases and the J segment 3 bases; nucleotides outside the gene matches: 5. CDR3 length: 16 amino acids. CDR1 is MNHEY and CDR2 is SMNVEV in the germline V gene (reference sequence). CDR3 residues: CASSLSRAGGYNEQFF. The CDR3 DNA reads TGTGCCAGCAGTTTATCGAGGGCAGGGGGCTACAATGAGCAGTTCTTC.

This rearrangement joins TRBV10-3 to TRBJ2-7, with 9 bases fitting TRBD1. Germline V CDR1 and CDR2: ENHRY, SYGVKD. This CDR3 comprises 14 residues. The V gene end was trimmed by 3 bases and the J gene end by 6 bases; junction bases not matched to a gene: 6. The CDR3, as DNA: TGTGCCATCAGTGACCCGACAGGGGGGGGCGAGCAGTACTTC. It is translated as CAISDPTGGGEQYF.

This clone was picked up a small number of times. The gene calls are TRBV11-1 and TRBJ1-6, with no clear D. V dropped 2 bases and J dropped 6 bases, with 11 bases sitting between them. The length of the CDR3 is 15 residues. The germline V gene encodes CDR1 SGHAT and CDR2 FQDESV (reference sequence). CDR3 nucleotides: TGTGCCAGCAGCTTACGGGGATCTGGTAATTCACCCCTCCACTTT. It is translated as CASSLRGSGNSPLHF.

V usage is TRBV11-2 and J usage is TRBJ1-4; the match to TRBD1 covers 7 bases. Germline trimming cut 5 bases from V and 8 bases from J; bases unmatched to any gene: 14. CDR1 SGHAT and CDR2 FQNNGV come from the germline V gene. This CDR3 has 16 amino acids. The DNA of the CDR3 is TGTGCCAGCAGCCCACAGGGGCCGGCGCTCTTCGAAAAACTGTTTTTT. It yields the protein CASSPQGPALFEKLFF.

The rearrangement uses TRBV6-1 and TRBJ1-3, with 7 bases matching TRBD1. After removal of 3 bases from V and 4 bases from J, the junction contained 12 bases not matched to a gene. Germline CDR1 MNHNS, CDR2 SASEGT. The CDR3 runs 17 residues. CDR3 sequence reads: CASSDTLTGMGGNTIYF. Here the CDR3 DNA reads TGTGCCAGCAGTGATACTTTGACAGGGATGGGAGGAAACACCATATATTTT.

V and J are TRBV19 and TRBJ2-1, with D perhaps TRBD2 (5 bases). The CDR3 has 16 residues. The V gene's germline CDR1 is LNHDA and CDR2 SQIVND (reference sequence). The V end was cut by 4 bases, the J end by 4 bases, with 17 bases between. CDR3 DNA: TGTGCCAGTAGTACCGATAGGGAGTCTTCGTACAATGAGCAGTTCTTC. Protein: CASSTDRESSYNEQFF.

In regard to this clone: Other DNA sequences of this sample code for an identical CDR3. CDR3: CASSLGTSTDTQYF. The CDR3 DNA sequence: TGCGCCAGCAGCCTGGGAACTAGCACAGATACGCAGTATTTT. The chain combines TRBV5-1 with TRBJ2-3; D not certain. Trimming removed 4 bases from V and 0 bases from J, with 9 bases in between. Per germline, CDR1 SGHRS and CDR2 YFSETQ. The CDR3 spans 14 residues.

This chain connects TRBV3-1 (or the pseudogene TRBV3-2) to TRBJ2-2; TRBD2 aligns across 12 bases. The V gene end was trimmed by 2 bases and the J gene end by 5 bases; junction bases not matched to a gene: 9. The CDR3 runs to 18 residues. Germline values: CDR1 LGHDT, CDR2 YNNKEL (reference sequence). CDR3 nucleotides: TGTGCCAGCAGCCAAATAACTATGACTAGCGGGAGAACCGGGGAGCTGTTTTTT. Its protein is CASSQITMTSGRTGELFF.

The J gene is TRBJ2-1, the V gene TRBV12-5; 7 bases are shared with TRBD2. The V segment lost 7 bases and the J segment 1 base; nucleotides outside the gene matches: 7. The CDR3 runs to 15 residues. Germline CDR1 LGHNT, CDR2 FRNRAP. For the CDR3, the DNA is TGTGCTAGTGCCCGGGTAGCGGGTTCCTACAATGAGCAGTTCTTC. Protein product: CASARVAGSYNEQFF.

This CDR3 is CASNTLETSGVNTGELFF. CDR3 bases: TGTGCCAGCAATACTCTAGAGACTAGCGGGGTAAACACCGGGGAGCTGTTTTTT. This chain joins TRBV28 and TRBJ2-2, with 11 bases identical to TRBD2. CDR3 length: 18 residues. CDR1 is MDHEN and CDR2 is SYDVKM in the germline V gene. Trimming at V came to 7 bases and at J to 2 bases, leaving 12 bases not matched to a gene.

Here the CDR3 DNA reads TGTGCCAGCAGTGAGGACAGGGGGACAGATACGCAGTATTTT. Its translation is CASSEDRGTDTQYF. The chain recombines TRBV6-1 with TRBJ2-3; TRBD1 aligns across 10 bases. Germline CDR1 reads MNHNS; CDR2 reads SASEGT. This CDR3 is built from 14 residues. The V and J ends lost 3 bases and 3 bases, in that order; junction bases with no gene match: 0.

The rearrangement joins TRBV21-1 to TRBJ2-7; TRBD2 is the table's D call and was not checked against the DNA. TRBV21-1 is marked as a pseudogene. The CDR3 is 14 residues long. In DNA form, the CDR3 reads TGTGCCAGCAGCAAAGCCCCGGGGACCTACGAGCAGTACTTC. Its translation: CASSKAPGTYEQYF.

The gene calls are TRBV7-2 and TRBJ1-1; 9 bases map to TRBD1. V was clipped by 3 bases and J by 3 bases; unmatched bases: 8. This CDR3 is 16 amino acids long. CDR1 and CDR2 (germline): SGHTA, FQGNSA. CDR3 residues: CASSFLRGQGDTEAFF. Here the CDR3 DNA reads TGTGCCAGCAGCTTTCTCCGGGGACAGGGCGACACTGAAGCTTTCTTT.

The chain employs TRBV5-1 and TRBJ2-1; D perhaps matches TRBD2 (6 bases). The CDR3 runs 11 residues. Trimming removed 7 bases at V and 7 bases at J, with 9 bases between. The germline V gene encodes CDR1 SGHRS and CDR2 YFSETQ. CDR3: CASHGGNEQFF. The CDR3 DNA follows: TGCGCCAGCCATGGGGGGAATGAGCAGTTCTTC.

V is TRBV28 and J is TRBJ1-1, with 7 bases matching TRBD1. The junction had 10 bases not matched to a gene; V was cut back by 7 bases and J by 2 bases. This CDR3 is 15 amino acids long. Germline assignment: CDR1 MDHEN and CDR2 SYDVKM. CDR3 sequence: CASNEAGTVNTEAFF. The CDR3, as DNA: TGTGCCAGCAACGAAGCCGGGACAGTAAACACTGAAGCTTTCTTT.

The CDR3 DNA reads as TGCGCCAGCTACGGACAGGGGTCAATAACAGATACGCAGTATTTT. It specifies CASYGQGSITDTQYF. The chain links TRBV5-1 to TRBJ2-3, with TRBD1 identical over 9 bases. Looked up from germline, CDR1 is SGHRS and CDR2 is YFSETQ. The CDR3 totals 15 residues. Trimming at V came to 7 bases and at J to 3 bases, leaving 9 bases not matched to a gene.

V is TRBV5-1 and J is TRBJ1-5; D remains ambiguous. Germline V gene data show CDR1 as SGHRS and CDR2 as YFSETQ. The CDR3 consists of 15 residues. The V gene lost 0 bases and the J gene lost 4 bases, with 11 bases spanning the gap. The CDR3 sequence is CASSLESGGNQPQHF. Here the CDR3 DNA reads TGCGCCAGCAGCTTGGAAAGCGGCGGTAATCAGCCCCAGCATTTT.

The CDR3 protein is CAWSPSTPPEAFF. CDR3 DNA: TGTGCCTGGAGTCCATCGACACCGCCTGAAGCTTTCTTT. This chain connects TRBV30 to TRBJ1-1; unclear D gene. CDR3 length: 13 amino acids. V was shortened by 2 bases and J by 6 bases, with 13 bases between the two germline ends. Germline-derived CDR1 and CDR2 are GTSNPN and SVGIG (reference sequence).

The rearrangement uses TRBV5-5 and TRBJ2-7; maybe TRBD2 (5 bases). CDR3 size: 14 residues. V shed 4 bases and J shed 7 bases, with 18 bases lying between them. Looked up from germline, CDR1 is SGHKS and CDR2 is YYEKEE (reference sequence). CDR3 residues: CASSLPRDNGEQYF. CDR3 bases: TGTGCCAGCAGCCTCCCCCGGGATAATGGAGAGCAGTACTTC.

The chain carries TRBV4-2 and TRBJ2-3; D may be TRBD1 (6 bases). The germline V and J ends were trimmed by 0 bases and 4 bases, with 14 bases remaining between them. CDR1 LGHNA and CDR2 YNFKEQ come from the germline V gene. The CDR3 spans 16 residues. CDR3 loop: CASSQEGAGSPDTQYF. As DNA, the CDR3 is TGTGCCAGCAGCCAAGAGGGGGCAGGGTCCCCAGATACGCAGTATTTT.

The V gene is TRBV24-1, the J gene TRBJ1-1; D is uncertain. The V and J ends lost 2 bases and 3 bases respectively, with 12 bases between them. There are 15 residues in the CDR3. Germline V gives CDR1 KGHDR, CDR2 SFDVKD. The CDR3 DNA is TGTGCCACCAGTGATTCCCGGTCTGGAGACACTGAAGCTTTCTTT. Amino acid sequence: CATSDSRSGDTEAFF.

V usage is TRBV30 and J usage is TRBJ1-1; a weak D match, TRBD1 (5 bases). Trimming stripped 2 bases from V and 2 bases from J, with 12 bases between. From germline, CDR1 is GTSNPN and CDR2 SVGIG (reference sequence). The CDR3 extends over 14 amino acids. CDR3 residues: CAWSPGLSNTEAFF. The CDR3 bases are TGTGCCTGGAGTCCGGGACTTTCAAACACTGAAGCTTTCTTT.

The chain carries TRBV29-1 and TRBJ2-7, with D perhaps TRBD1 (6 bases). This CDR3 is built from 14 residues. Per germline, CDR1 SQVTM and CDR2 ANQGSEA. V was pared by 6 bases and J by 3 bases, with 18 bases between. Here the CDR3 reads CSVASRGRFYEQYF. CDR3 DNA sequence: TGCAGCGTAGCATCCAGGGGAAGGTTCTACGAGCAGTACTTC.